This is a list of T cell receptor beta chains from one sample in a study of cytomegalovirus exposure and HLA in healthy donors. Using immunoSEQ multiplex PCR, the repertoire was profiled, and TCRdb retains in-frame clones only, with some absent. The sample includes tens of thousands of clones. The material sequenced was PBMCs. These receptors all stem from a male donor in good health and CMV-seronegative. The CDR3 runs from the conserved cysteine through the conserved F or W. D genes are given only for firm matches.

cdr3_aa: CASSLVRGADTEAFF
cdr3_nt: TGTGCCAGCAGCTTAGTCCGGGGTGCGGACACTGAAGCTTTCTTT
v_call: TRBV7-9
j_call: TRBJ1-1
d_call: NA

cdr3_aa: CASSPPDRDHEQYF
cdr3_nt: TGTGCCAGCTCACCCCCGGACAGGGACCACGAGCAGTACTTC
v_call: TRBV18
j_call: TRBJ2-7
d_call: TRBD1

cdr3_aa: CASSYSGSFSYEQYF
cdr3_nt: TGTGCCAGCAGCTACTCAGGAAGCTTCTCCTACGAGCAGTACTTC
v_call: TRBV5-5
j_call: TRBJ2-7
d_call: NA

cdr3_aa: CASSFSFEQYF
cdr3_nt: TGTGCCAGCAGCTTTTCTTTCGAGCAGTACTTC
v_call: TRBV7-9
j_call: TRBJ2-7
d_call: NA

cdr3_aa: CASSQEVEEETQYF
cdr3_nt: TGCGCCAGCAGCCAAGAAGTAGAGGAAGAGACCCAGTACTTC
v_call: TRBV4-1
j_call: TRBJ2-5
d_call: NA

cdr3_aa: CASSVGTGLVNQPQHF
cdr3_nt: TGTGCCAGCAGCGTCGGGACAGGGCTAGTGAATCAGCCCCAGCATTTT
v_call: TRBV13
j_call: TRBJ1-5
d_call: TRBD1

cdr3_aa: CASSLAGELSGGEQFF
cdr3_nt: TGCGCCAGCAGCTTGGCCGGGGAGCTATCGGGCGGTGAGCAGTTCTTC
v_call: TRBV5-1
j_call: TRBJ2-1
d_call: NA

cdr3_aa: CAWSVQGHTEAFF
cdr3_nt: TGTGCCTGGAGTGTGCAGGGTCACACTGAAGCTTTCTTT
v_call: TRBV30
j_call: TRBJ1-1
d_call: NA

cdr3_aa: CASSLAYTGVGYTF
cdr3_nt: TGTGCCAGCAGCTTAGCATATACAGGGGTCGGCTACACCTTC
v_call: TRBV11-1
j_call: TRBJ1-2
d_call: TRBD1

cdr3_aa: CASSPKTWTGGNVEQYF
cdr3_nt: TGTGCCAGCAGCCCAAAAACCTGGACAGGGGGCAACGTCGAGCAGTACTTC
v_call: TRBV11-2
j_call: TRBJ2-7
d_call: TRBD1

cdr3_aa: CASSPGTGIKGYGYTF
cdr3_nt: TGTGCCAGCAGTCCCGGGACAGGGATTAAAGGATATGGCTACACCTTC
v_call: TRBV27
j_call: TRBJ1-2
d_call: TRBD1

cdr3_aa: CASSLVGPPDTQYF
cdr3_nt: TGCGCCAGCAGCTTGGTTGGGCCCCCAGATACGCAGTATTTT
v_call: TRBV5-1
j_call: TRBJ2-3
d_call: NA

cdr3_aa: CASSIGGQGYEQYF
cdr3_nt: TGTGCCAGTAGTATTGGTGGACAGGGCTACGAGCAGTACTTC
v_call: TRBV19
j_call: TRBJ2-7
d_call: TRBD1

cdr3_aa: CASSVGMAYEQYF
cdr3_nt: TGTGCCAGCAGCGTCGGGATGGCCTACGAGCAGTACTTC
v_call: TRBV9
j_call: TRBJ2-7
d_call: NA

cdr3_aa: CASSQGPGGPGNTIYF
cdr3_nt: TGCGCCAGCAGCCAAGGTCCGGGAGGCCCTGGAAACACCATATATTTT
v_call: TRBV4-1
j_call: TRBJ1-3
d_call: NA

cdr3_aa: CASSPTQGRYEQYF
cdr3_nt: TGTGCCAGCAGCCCCACACAGGGGCGGTACGAGCAGTACTTC
v_call: TRBV7-3
j_call: TRBJ2-7
d_call: TRBD1

cdr3_aa: CASSPRQGPGAQYF
cdr3_nt: TGTGCCAGCAGCCCGAGACAGGGCCCGGGGGCCCAGTACTTC
v_call: TRBV11-2
j_call: TRBJ2-5
d_call: NA

cdr3_aa: CASSRGVSYNEQFF
cdr3_nt: TGCGCCAGCAGTCGGGGGGTCTCCTACAATGAGCAGTTCTTC
v_call: TRBV4-3
j_call: TRBJ2-1
d_call: TRBD2

cdr3_aa: CASSVDLVRANRGLSGANVLTF
cdr3_nt: TGTGCCAGCAGCGTAGATTTGGTGAGGGCGAACAGGGGATTGTCTGGGGCCAACGTCCTGACTTTC
v_call: TRBV9
j_call: TRBJ2-6
d_call: TRBD1

cdr3_aa: CASGTGGFNEQFF
cdr3_nt: TGTGCCTCGGGGACAGGGGGCTTCAATGAGCAGTTCTTC
v_call: TRBV30
j_call: TRBJ2-1
d_call: TRBD1

cdr3_aa: CAWTGQGLSGANVLTF
cdr3_nt: TGTGCCTGGACCGGACAGGGACTTTCTGGGGCCAACGTCCTGACTTTC
v_call: TRBV30
j_call: TRBJ2-6
d_call: TRBD1

cdr3_aa: CASNQGQRLSGNTIYF
cdr3_nt: TGTGCCAGCAACCAGGGACAGAGACTCTCTGGAAACACCATATATTTT
v_call: TRBV28
j_call: TRBJ1-3
d_call: TRBD1

cdr3_aa: CASSYDSLNYGYTF
cdr3_nt: TGTGCCAGCAGTTACGACAGCCTTAACTATGGCTACACCTTC
v_call: TRBV6-6
j_call: TRBJ1-2
d_call: NA

cdr3_aa: CASSPRLGANGYTF
cdr3_nt: TGTGCCAGCAGCCCCCGGTTAGGGGCCAATGGCTACACCTTC
v_call: TRBV9
j_call: TRBJ1-2
d_call: NA

cdr3_aa: CASSLQGKANYGYTF
cdr3_nt: TGTGCCAGCAGCTTACAGGGGAAAGCTAACTATGGCTACACCTTC
v_call: TRBV7-2
j_call: TRBJ1-2
d_call: NA

cdr3_aa: CAAGTPGNTIYF
cdr3_nt: TGTGCCGCCGGGACACCCGGAAACACCATATATTTT
v_call: TRBV6-5
j_call: TRBJ1-3
d_call: NA

cdr3_aa: CASSEVLTVNTEAFF
cdr3_nt: TGTGCCAGCAGTGAAGTTTTGACAGTGAACACTGAAGCTTTCTTT
v_call: TRBV2
j_call: TRBJ1-1
d_call: NA

cdr3_aa: CASKGTGSGEQYF
cdr3_nt: TGCGCCAGCAAAGGGACAGGGTCGGGCGAGCAGTACTTC
v_call: TRBV5-1
j_call: TRBJ2-7
d_call: TRBD1

cdr3_aa: CASSYTGAGGITEAFF
cdr3_nt: TGTGCCAGCAGTTACACGGGGGCAGGGGGCATTACTGAAGCTTTCTTT
v_call: TRBV6-6
j_call: TRBJ1-1
d_call: TRBD1

cdr3_aa: CASSIGQVPIEQYF
cdr3_nt: TGTGCCAGTAGTATAGGACAGGTGCCGATCGAGCAGTACTTC
v_call: TRBV19
j_call: TRBJ2-7
d_call: NA

cdr3_aa: CASSLQGRGKADTQYF
cdr3_nt: TGTGCCAGCAGTCTTCAAGGCAGGGGGAAAGCAGATACGCAGTATTTT
v_call: TRBV7-9
j_call: TRBJ2-3
d_call: TRBD1

cdr3_aa: CASSRGGITQDTQYF
cdr3_nt: TGTGCCAGCAGTCGGGGGGGGATAACACAAGATACGCAGTATTTT
v_call: TRBV11-3
j_call: TRBJ2-3
d_call: TRBD2

cdr3_aa: CAWSPVGAGPQHF
cdr3_nt: TGTGCCTGGAGTCCAGTGGGGGCAGGGCCCCAGCATTTT
v_call: TRBV30
j_call: TRBJ1-5
d_call: NA

cdr3_aa: CASSSSSGGSYNEQFF
cdr3_nt: TGCGCCAGCAGCTCCTCTAGCGGGGGGTCATACAATGAGCAGTTCTTC
v_call: TRBV5-1
j_call: TRBJ2-1
d_call: TRBD2

cdr3_aa: CASSTAPGQVQETQYF
cdr3_nt: TGTGCCAGCTCAACTGCCCCGGGACAGGTTCAAGAGACCCAGTACTTC
v_call: TRBV18
j_call: TRBJ2-5
d_call: TRBD1

cdr3_aa: CASSELAASGNTIYF
cdr3_nt: TGTGCCAGCAGTGAATTGGCTGCCTCTGGAAACACCATATATTTT
v_call: TRBV25-1
j_call: TRBJ1-3
d_call: NA

cdr3_aa: CASKGWRDNSPLHF
cdr3_nt: TGTGCCAGCAAGGGTTGGCGGGATAATTCACCCCTCCACTTT
v_call: TRBV2
j_call: TRBJ1-6
d_call: NA

cdr3_aa: CASSPYRVDNSPLHF
cdr3_nt: TGCGCCAGCAGCCCCTACAGGGTTGATAATTCACCCCTCCACTTT
v_call: TRBV5-1
j_call: TRBJ1-6
d_call: NA

cdr3_aa: CASRLGVGEAFF
cdr3_nt: TGTGCCAGCAGATTGGGAGTGGGTGAAGCTTTCTTT
v_call: TRBV2
j_call: TRBJ1-1
d_call: NA

cdr3_aa: CASRSQGSTDTQYF
cdr3_nt: TGCGCCAGCAGGAGTCAGGGCAGCACAGATACGCAGTATTTT
v_call: TRBV5-1
j_call: TRBJ2-3
d_call: NA

cdr3_aa: CASKTGPYGYTF
cdr3_nt: TGTGCCAGCAAAACAGGTCCCTATGGCTACACCTTC
v_call: TRBV6-5
j_call: TRBJ1-2
d_call: NA

cdr3_aa: CASSPLTGGGSYNEQFF
cdr3_nt: TGCGCCAGCAGCCCATTGACAGGGGGCGGTTCCTACAATGAGCAGTTCTTC
v_call: TRBV5-1
j_call: TRBJ2-1
d_call: TRBD1

cdr3_aa: CASSLSTSGGALYEQYF
cdr3_nt: TGCGCCAGCAGCTTGTCTACTAGCGGGGGGGCCCTCTACGAGCAGTACTTC
v_call: TRBV5-1
j_call: TRBJ2-7
d_call: TRBD2

cdr3_aa: CASSLTVRDSPLHF
cdr3_nt: TGTGCCAGCAGCTTGACAGTAAGAGACTCACCCCTCCACTTT
v_call: TRBV2
j_call: TRBJ1-6
d_call: NA

cdr3_aa: CASSAGTGGTQYF
cdr3_nt: TGTGCCAGCAGCGCGGGGACAGGTGGGACCCAGTACTTC
v_call: TRBV9
j_call: TRBJ2-5
d_call: TRBD1

cdr3_aa: CASSPPPQISTQETQYF
cdr3_nt: TGCGCCAGCAGCCCCCCCCCGCAGATCAGTACACAAGAGACCCAGTACTTC
v_call: TRBV5-1
j_call: TRBJ2-5
d_call: NA

cdr3_aa: CASSYEGNTEAFF
cdr3_nt: TGTGCCAGCAGTTACGAGGGGAACACTGAAGCTTTCTTT
v_call: TRBV6-5
j_call: TRBJ1-1
d_call: NA

cdr3_aa: CASSEFGGGRSYEQYF
cdr3_nt: TGTGCCAGCAGTGAATTTGGAGGGGGCCGTTCCTACGAGCAGTACTTC
v_call: TRBV6-1
j_call: TRBJ2-7
d_call: NA

cdr3_aa: CAWKSGTYTEAFF
cdr3_nt: TGTGCCTGGAAATCCGGTACTTACACTGAAGCTTTCTTT
v_call: TRBV30
j_call: TRBJ1-1
d_call: NA